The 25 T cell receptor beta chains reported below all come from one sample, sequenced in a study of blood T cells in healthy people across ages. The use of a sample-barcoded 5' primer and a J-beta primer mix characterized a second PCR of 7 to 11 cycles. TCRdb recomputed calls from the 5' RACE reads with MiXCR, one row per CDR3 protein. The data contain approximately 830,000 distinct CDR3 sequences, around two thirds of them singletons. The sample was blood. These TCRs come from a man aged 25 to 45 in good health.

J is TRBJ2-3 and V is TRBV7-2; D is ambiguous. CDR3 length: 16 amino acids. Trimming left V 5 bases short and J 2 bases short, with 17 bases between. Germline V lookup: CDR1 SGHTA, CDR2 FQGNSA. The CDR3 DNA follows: TGTGCCAGCAGCCTCCGGATCGCGACTTCCACAGATACGCAGTATTTT. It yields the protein CASSLRIATSTDTQYF.

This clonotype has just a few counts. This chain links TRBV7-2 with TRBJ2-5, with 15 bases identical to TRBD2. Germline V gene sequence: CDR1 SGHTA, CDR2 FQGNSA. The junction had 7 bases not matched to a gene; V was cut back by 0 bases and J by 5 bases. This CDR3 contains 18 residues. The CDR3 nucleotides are TGTGCCAGCAGCTTAGCTGTCGGGACTAGCGGGGGGAGGGAGACCCAGTACTTC. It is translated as CASSLAVGTSGGRETQYF. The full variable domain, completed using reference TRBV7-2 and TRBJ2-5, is GAGVSQSPSNKVTEKGKDVELRCDPISGHTALYWYRQSLGQGLEFLIYFQGNSAPDKSGLPSDRFSAERTGGSVSTLTIQRTQQEDSAVYLCASSLAVGTSGGRETQYFGPGTRLLVL.

DNA of the CDR3: TGTGCCAGCAGCTTCATAGGTTTGGATGAGCAGTTCTTC. It encodes CASSFIGLDEQFF. The chain combines TRBV7-3 with TRBJ2-1, with D unclear. CDR1 is SGHTA, CDR2 FQGTGA, per germline. The CDR3 sequence is 13 residues long. Between the trimmed V and J ends, which lost 3 bases and 8 bases, there was a span of 11 bases.

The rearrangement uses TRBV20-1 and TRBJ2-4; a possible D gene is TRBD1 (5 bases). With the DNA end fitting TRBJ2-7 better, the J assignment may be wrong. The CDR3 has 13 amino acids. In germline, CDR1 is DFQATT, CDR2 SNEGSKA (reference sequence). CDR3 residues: CSARDLGQGEQYF. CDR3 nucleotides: TGCAGTGCTAGAGATCTAGGGCAGGGCGAGCAGTACTTC.

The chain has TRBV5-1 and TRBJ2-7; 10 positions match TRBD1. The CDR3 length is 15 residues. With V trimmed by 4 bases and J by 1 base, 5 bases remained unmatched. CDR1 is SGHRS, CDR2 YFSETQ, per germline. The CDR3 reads CASSRGTGVSYEQYF. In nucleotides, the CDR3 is TGCGCCAGCAGCCGGGGGACAGGGGTTTCCTACGAGCAGTACTTC.

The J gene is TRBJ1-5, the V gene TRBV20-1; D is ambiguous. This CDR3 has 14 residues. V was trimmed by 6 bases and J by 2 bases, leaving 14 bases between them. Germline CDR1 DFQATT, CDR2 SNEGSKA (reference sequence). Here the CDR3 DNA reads TGCAGTGCCATCGGGGAGCGCGGCAATCAGCCCCAGCATTTT. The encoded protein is CSAIGERGNQPQHF.

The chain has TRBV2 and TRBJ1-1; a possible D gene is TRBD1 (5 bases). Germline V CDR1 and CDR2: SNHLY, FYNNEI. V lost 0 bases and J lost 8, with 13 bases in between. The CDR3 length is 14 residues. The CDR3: CASSEALLGEEAFF. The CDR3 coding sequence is TGTGCCAGCAGTGAAGCGCTTCTGGGGGAGGAAGCTTTCTTT.

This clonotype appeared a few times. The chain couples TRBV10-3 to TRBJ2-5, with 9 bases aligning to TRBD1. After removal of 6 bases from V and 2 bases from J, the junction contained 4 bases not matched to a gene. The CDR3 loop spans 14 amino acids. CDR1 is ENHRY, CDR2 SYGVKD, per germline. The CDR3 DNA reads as TGTGCCATCAGAAAGACAGGGGGACAAGAGACCCAGTACTTC. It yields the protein CAIRKTGGQETQYF.

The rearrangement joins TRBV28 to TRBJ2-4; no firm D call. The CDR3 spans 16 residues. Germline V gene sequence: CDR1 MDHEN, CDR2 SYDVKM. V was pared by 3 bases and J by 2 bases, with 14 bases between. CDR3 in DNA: TGTGCCAGCAGTTTTGGGCCCCCGATATCCAAAAACATTCAGTACTTC. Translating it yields CASSFGPPISKNIQYF.

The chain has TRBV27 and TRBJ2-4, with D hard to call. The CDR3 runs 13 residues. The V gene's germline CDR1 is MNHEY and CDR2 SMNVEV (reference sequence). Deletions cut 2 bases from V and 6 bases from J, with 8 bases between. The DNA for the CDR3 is TGTGCCAGCAGTTTAGAGAGTAGAAACATTCAGTACTTC. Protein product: CASSLESRNIQYF.

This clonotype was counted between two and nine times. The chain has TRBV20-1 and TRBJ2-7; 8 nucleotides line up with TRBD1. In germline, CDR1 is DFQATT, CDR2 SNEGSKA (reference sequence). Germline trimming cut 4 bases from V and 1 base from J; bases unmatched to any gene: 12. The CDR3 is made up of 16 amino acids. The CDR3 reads CSAIIIQGGSSYEQYF. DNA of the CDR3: TGCAGTGCTATAATAATACAGGGGGGATCTTCCTACGAGCAGTACTTC.

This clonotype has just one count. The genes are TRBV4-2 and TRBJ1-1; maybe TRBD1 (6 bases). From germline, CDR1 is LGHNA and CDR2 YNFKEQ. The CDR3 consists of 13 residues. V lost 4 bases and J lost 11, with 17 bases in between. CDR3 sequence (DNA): TGTGCCAGCAGCCCACGGACAGTCCACGGGGCTTTCTTT. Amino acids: CASSPRTVHGAFF.

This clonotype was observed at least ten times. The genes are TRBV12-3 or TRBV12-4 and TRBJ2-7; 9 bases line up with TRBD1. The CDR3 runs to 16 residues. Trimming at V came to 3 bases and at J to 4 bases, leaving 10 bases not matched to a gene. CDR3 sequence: CASSLTGTGRLYEQYF. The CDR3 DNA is TGTGCCAGCAGTTTGACCGGGACAGGGAGACTTTACGAGCAGTACTTC.

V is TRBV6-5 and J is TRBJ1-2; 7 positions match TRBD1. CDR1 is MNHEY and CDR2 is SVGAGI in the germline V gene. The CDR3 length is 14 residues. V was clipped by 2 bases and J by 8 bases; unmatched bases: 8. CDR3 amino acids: CASSYGRGVGGYTF. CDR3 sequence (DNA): TGTGCCAGCAGTTACGGCAGGGGGGTAGGCGGCTACACCTTC.

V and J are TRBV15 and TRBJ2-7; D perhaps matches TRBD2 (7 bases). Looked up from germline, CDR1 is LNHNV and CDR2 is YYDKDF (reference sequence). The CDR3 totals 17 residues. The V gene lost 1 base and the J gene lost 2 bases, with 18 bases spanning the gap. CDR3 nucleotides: TGTGCCACCAGCAGAGGGATGGAGGCGGGGGCTACCTACGAGCAGTACTTC. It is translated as CATSRGMEAGATYEQYF.

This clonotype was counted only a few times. CDR3 sequence reads: CASSYSPETQYF. CDR3 DNA sequence: TGTGCCAGCAGTTACTCTCCAGAGACCCAGTACTTC. The V gene is TRBV6-2 or TRBV6-3, the J gene TRBJ2-5, with no clear D. CDR3 length: 12 amino acids. Germline V gene sequence: CDR1 MNHEY, CDR2 SVGEGT. V lost 0 bases and J 4 bases, leaving 3 bases between the germline ends.

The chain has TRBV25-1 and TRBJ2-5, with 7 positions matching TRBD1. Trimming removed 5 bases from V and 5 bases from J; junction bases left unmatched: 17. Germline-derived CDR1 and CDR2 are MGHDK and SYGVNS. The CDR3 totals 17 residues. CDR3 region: CASSTHLGKGARETQYF. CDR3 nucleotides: TGTGCCAGCAGTACCCACCTCGGGAAGGGGGCGCGGGAGACCCAGTACTTC.

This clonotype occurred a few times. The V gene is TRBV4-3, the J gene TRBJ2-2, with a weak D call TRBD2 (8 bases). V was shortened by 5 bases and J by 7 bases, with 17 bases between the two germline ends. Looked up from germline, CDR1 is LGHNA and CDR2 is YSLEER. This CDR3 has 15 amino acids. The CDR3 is CASSFREGAVGELFF. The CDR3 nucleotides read TGCGCCAGCAGCTTTCGGGAGGGGGCTGTCGGGGAGCTGTTTTTT.

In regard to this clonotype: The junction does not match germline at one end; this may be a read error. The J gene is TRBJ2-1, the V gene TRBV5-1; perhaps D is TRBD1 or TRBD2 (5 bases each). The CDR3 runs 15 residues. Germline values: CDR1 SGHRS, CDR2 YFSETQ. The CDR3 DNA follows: TGCGCCAGCAGCTCCGGGACCACCCTAAATGATGAGGAGTTCTTC. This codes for CASSSGTTLNDEEFF.

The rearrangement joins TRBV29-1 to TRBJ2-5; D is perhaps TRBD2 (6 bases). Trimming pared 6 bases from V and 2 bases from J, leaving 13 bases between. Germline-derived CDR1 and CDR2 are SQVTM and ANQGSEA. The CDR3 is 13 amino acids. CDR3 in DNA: TGCAGCGTCACCGGGACTCCTCAAGAGACCCAGTACTTC. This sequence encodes CSVTGTPQETQYF.

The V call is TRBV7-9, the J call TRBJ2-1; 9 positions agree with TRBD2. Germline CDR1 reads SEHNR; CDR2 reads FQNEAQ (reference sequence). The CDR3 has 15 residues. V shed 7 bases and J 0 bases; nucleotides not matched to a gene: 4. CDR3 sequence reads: CASNAGLASYNEQFF. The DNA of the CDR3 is TGTGCCAGCAATGCGGGACTAGCCTCCTACAATGAGCAGTTCTTC. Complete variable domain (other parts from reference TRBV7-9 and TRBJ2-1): DTGVSQNPRHKITKRGQNVTFRCDPISEHNRLYWYRQTLGQGPEFLTYFQNEAQLEKSRLLSDRFSAERPKGSFSTLEIQRTEQGDSAMYLCASNAGLASYNEQFFGPGTRLTVL.

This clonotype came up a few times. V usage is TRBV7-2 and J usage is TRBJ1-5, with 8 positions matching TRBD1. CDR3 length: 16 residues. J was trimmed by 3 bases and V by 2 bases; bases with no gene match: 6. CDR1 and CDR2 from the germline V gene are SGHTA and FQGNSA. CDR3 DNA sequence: TGTGCCAGCAGCTTACAAGGGGACAGGTTCAATCAGCCCCAGCATTTT. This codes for CASSLQGDRFNQPQHF.

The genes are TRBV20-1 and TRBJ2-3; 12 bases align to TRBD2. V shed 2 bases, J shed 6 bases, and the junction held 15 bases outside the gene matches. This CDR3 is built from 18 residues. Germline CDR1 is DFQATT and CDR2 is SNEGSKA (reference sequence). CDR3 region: CSARPPSGRGFLFDTQYF. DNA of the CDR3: TGCAGTGCTAGACCGCCTAGCGGGAGGGGTTTTTTATTCGATACGCAGTATTTT.

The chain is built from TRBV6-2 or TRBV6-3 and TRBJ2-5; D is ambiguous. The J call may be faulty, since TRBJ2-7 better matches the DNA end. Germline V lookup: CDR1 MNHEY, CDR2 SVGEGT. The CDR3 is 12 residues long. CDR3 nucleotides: TGTGCCAGCTCTTGGTCGGCGTACGAGCAGTACTTC. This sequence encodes CASSWSAYEQYF.

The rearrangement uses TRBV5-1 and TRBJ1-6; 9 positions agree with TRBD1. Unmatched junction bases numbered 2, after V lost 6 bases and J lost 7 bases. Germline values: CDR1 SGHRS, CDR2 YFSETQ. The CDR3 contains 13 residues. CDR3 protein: CASMGTGNSPLHF. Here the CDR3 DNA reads TGCGCCAGCATGGGGACAGGGAATTCACCCCTCCACTTT. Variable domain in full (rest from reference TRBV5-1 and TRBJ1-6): KAGVTQTPRYLIKTRGQQVTLSCSPISGHRSVSWYQQTPGQGLQFLFEYFSETQRNKGNFPGRFSGRQFSNSRSEMNVSTLELGDSALYLCASMGTGNSPLHFGNGTRLTVT.